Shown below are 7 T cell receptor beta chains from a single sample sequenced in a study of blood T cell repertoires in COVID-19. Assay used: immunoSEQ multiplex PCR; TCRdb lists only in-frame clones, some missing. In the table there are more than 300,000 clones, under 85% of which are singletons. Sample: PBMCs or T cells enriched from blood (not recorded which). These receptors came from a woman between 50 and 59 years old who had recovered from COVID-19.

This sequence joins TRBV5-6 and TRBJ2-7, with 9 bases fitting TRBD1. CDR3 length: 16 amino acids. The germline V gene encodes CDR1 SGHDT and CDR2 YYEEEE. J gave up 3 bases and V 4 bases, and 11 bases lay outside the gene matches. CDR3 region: CASSRKLTGGIYEQYF. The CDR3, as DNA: TGTGCCAGCAGCCGAAAGCTGACAGGGGGAATCTACGAGCAGTACTTC.

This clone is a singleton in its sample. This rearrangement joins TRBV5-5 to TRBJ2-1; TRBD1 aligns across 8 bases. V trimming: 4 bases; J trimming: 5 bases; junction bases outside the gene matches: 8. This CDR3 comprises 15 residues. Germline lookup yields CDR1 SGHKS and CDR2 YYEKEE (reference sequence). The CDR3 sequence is CASSRTGFPDNEQFF. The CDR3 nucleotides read TGTGCCAGCAGCCGGACAGGGTTTCCCGACAATGAGCAGTTCTTC.

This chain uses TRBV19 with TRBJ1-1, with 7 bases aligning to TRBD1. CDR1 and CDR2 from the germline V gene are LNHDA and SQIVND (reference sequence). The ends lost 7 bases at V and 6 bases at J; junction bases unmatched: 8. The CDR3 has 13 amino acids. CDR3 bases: TGTGCCAGTACCAATCACAGGGGCTCTGAAGCTTTCTTT. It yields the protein CASTNHRGSEAFF.

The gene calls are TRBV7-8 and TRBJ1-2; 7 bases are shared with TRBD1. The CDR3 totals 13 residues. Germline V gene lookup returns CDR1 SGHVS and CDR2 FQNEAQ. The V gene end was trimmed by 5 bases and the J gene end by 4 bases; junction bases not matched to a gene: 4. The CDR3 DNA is TGTGCCAGCAGCAGACAGGGCGTCTATGGCTACACCTTC. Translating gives CASSRQGVYGYTF.

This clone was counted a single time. CDR3 protein: CASSIIFGQANYGYTF. The CDR3 nucleotides are TGTGCCAGTAGTATAATCTTCGGACAGGCAAACTATGGCTACACCTTC. This chain connects TRBV19 to TRBJ1-2, with TRBD1 matching 7 bases. V trimming: 2 bases; J trimming: 2 bases; junction bases outside the gene matches: 8. Germline loops: CDR1 LNHDA, CDR2 SQIVND (reference sequence). The CDR3 is made up of 16 amino acids.

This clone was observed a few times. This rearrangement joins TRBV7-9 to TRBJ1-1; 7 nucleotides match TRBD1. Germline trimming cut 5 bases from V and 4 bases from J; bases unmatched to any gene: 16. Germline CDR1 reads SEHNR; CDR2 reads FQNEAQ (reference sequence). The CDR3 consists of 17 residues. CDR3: CASSPLNTGDVGTEAFF. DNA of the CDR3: TGTGCCAGCAGCCCGCTTAACACAGGGGACGTAGGCACTGAAGCTTTCTTT.

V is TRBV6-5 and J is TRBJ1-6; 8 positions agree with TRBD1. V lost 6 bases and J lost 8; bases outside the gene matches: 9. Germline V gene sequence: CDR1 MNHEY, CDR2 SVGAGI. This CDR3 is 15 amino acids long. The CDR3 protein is CASRPPQGAYSPLHF. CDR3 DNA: TGTGCCAGCAGGCCGCCGCAGGGGGCTTATTCACCCCTCCACTTT.